This TCR beta chain is from a study of Graves' ophthalmopathy and Graves' hyperthyroidism. V was pared by 0 bases and J by 2 bases, with 4 bases of the junction left unmatched. The CDR3 loop spans 16 amino acids. Germline CDR1 reads MNHEY; CDR2 reads SMNVEV (reference sequence). As diagnostic evidence, clinical symptoms, serum thyroxine, TRAb, thyroid ultrasound and orbital computed tomography were relied upon. As to this clonotype: The antigen is not known.

Findings and limits, study-wide: Detected in blood as well were most expanded thyroid clonotypes with frequency above 0.001.

Amplification from RNA transcripts yielded the TCR beta CDR3 regions. After a first-round RT-PCR with HTBI primers, a second-round multiplex PCR was run. TCRdb re-called the multiplex PCR reads with MiXCR, one entry per CDR3 protein. Found here are about 400,000 distinct CDR3 sequences, around 21% of them singletons; the top ten hold around 3.1%. The chain couples TRBV27 to TRBJ2-7, with 10 bases identical to TRBD2. The specimen was peripheral blood. The receptor's source is a woman younger than 35 with stable Graves' hyperthyroidism. The CDR3 here is CASSLSPSGSPYEQYF. CDR3 bases: TGTGCCAGCAGTTTATCGCCTAGCGGGAGCCCCTACGAGCAGTACTTC.